These T cell receptor beta chains were read from a single sample in a study of control samples from healthy donors and cancer patients. Measured with immunoSEQ multiplex PCR; TCRdb has only the in-frame clones, and not every one. The sample records about 54,000 clones, roughly 96% being singletons. The sample taken for sequencing was blood. All receptors derive from a woman aged 25 to 39 in good health. The CDR3 runs from the conserved cysteine through the conserved F or W. A D gene is named only where the DNA matches it firmly. Where a row states a size, it is once, few, many or the class of an expanded clone; other rows omit it.

cdr3_length j_call v_call d_call clone_size cdr3_aa cdr3_nt
12 TRBJ1-1 TRBV5-8 TRBD1 NA CASSSRDRGAFF TGTGCCAGCAGCTCCCGGGACAGGGGTGCTTTCTTT
14 TRBJ2-3 TRBV19 NA NA CASTPGLFTDTQYF TGTGCCAGTACCCCGGGACTTTTCACAGATACGCAGTATTTT
17 TRBJ2-1 TRBV10-3 NA NA CAISESFQRKSYNEQFF TGTGCCATCAGTGAGTCGTTTCAGCGGAAATCCTACAATGAGCAGTTCTTC
17 TRBJ1-1 TRBV11-2 NA NA CASSFTPTSELNTEAFF TGTGCCAGCAGCTTTACCCCGACCTCTGAGCTGAACACTGAAGCTTTCTTT
15 TRBJ2-7 TRBV2 NA NA CASSEGLSYPYEQYF TGTGCCAGCAGTGAGGGGCTGTCTTACCCCTACGAGCAGTACTTC
15 TRBJ2-7 TRBV28 TRBD1 NA CASSLTGGISYEQYF TGTGCCAGCAGTTTGACAGGGGGCATATCCTACGAGCAGTACTTC
13 TRBJ2-5 TRBV5-5 NA NA CASSFVDQETQYF TGTGCCAGCAGCTTTGTGGATCAAGAGACCCAGTACTTC
17 TRBJ2-7 TRBV5-4 TRBD2 NA CASSATSGRASSYEQYF TGTGCCAGCAGCGCGACTAGCGGGAGGGCCAGCTCCTACGAGCAGTACTTC
15 TRBJ2-7 TRBV28 TRBD1 NA CASSSGTGGVHEQYF TGTGCCAGCAGTTCCGGGACAGGGGGCGTCCACGAGCAGTACTTC
12 TRBJ2-7 TRBV24-1 NA once CATSDGGYEQYF TGTGCCACCAGTGACGGAGGCTACGAGCAGTACTTC
18 TRBJ1-6 TRBV5-4 TRBD1 NA CASSLRTGSSSYNSPLHF TGTGCCAGCAGCCTGCGGACAGGGTCAAGCTCCTATAATTCACCCCTCCACTTT
14 TRBJ1-6 TRBV6-1 NA NA CASSEALNNSPLHF TGTGCCAGCAGTGAGGCATTGAATAATTCACCCCTCCACTTT
15 TRBJ2-7 TRBV20-1 TRBD1 NA CSASLRDRGTYEQYF TGCAGTGCTAGTCTTCGGGACAGGGGAACCTACGAGCAGTACTTC
16 TRBJ1-5 TRBV2 TRBD1 NA CASSVDRARSNQPQHF TGTGCCAGCAGTGTTGACAGGGCTAGGAGCAATCAGCCCCAGCATTTT
14 TRBJ1-2 TRBV19 NA NA CASSEGTGNYGYTF TGTGCCAGTAGTGAAGGAACAGGGAACTATGGCTACACCTTC